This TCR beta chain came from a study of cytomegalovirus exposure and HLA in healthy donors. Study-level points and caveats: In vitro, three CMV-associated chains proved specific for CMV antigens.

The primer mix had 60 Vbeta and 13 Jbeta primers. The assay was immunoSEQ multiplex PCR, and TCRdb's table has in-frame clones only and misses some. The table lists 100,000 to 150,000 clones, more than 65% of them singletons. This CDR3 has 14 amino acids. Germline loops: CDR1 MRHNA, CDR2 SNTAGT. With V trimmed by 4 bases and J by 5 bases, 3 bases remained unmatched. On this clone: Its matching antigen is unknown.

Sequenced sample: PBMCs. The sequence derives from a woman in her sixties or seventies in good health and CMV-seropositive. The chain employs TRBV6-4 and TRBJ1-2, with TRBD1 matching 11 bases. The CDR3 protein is CASSAGTGGYGYTF. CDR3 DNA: TGTGCCAGCAGTGCCGGGACAGGGGGTTATGGCTACACCTTC.